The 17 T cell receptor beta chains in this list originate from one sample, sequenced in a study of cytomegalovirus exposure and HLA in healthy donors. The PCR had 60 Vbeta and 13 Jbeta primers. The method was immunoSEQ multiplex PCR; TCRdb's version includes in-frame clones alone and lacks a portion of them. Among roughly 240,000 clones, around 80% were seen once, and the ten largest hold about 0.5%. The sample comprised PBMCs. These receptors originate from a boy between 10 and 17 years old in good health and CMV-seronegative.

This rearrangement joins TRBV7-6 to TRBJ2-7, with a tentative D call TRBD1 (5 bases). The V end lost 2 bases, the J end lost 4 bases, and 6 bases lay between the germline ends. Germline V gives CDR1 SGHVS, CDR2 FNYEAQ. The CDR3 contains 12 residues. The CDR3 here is CASSLQGYEQYF. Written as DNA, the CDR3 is TGTGCCAGCAGCTTACAGGGTTACGAGCAGTACTTC.

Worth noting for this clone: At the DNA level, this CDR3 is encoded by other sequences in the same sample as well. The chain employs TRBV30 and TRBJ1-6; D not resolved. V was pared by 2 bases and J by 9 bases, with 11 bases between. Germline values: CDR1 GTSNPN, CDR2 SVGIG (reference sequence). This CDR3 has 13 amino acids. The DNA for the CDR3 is TGTGCCTGGAGTCCATACAGCGGTTCACCCCTCCACTTT. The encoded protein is CAWSPYSGSPLHF.

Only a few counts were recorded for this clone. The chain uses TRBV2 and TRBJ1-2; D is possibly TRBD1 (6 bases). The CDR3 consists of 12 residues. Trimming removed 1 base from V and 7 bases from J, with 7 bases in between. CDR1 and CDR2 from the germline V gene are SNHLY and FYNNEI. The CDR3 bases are TGTGCCAGCAGTGAAGAGGGGGTTGGCTACACCTTC. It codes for CASSEEGVGYTF. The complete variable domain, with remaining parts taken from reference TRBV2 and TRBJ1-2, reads EPEVTQTPSHQVTQMGQEVILRCVPISNHLYFYWYRQILGQKVEFLVSFYNNEISEKSEIFDDQFSVERPDGSNFTLKIRSTKLEDSAMYFCASSEEGVGYTFGSGTRLTVV.

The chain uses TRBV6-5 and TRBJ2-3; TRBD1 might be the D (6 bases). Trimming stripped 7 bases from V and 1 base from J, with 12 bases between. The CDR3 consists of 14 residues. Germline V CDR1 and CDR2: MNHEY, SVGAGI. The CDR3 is CASTRTAGTDTQYF. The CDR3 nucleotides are TGTGCCAGCACTAGGACAGCCGGCACAGATACGCAGTATTTT.

The CDR3 nucleotides are TGTGCCAGCAGTTTAGGAGGGTTATATGGCTACACCTTC. This sequence encodes CASSLGGLYGYTF. This chain joins TRBV28 and TRBJ1-2; no clear D. The CDR3 loop spans 13 amino acids. V dropped 2 bases and J dropped 5 bases, with 9 bases sitting between them. Per the germline V gene, CDR1 is MDHEN and CDR2 is SYDVKM.

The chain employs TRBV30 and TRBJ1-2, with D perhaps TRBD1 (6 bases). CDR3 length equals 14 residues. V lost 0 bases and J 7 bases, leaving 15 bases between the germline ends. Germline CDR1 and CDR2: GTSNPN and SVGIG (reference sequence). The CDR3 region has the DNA TGTGCCTGGAGTGTAGCTTCAGGGGAAGCTGGCTACACCTTC. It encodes CAWSVASGEAGYTF.

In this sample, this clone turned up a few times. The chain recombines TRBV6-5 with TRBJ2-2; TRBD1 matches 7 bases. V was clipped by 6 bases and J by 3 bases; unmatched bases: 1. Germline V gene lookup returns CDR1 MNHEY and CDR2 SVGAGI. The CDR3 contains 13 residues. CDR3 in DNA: TGTGCCAGCAGGACAGGGCACACCGGGGAGCTGTTTTTT. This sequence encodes CASRTGHTGELFF.

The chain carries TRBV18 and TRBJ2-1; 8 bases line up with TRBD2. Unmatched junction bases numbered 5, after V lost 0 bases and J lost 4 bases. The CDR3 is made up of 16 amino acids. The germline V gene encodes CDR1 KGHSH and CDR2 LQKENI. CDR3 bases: TGTGCCAGCTCACCACCCAAGGCGGGAGGATACAATGAGCAGTTCTTC. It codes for CASSPPKAGGYNEQFF.

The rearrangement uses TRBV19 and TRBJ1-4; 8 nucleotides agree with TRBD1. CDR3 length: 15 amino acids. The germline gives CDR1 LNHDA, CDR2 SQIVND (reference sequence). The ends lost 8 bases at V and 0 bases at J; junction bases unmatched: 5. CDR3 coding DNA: TGTGCCAGTTCCCCAGGGGGCGCAACTAATGAAAAACTGTTTTTT. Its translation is CASSPGGATNEKLFF. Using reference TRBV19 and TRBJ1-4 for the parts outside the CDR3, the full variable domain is DGGITQSPKYLFRKEGQNVTLSCEQNLNHDAMYWYRQDPGQGLRLIYYSQIVNDFQKGDIAEGYSVSREKKESFPLTVTSAQKNPTAFYLCASSPGGATNEKLFFGSGTQLSVL.

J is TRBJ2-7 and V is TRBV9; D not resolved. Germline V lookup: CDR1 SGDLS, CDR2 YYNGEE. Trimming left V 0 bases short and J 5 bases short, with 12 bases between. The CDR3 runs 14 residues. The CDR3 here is CASSVGWPIHEQYF. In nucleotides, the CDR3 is TGTGCCAGCAGCGTAGGTTGGCCGATCCACGAGCAGTACTTC.

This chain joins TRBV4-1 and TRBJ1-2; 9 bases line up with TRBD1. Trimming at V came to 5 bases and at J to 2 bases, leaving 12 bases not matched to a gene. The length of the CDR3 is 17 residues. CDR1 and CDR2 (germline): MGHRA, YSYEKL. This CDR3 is CASSFPSGTGSNYGYTF. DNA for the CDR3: TGCGCCAGCAGCTTTCCCAGTGGGACAGGGTCCAACTATGGCTACACCTTC.

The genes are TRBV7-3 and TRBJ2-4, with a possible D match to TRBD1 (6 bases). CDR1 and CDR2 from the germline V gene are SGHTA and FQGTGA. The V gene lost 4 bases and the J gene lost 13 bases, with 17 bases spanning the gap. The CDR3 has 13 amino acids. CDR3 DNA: TGTGCCAGCAGCTCGTCGACCGGGACACAACAGTACTTC. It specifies CASSSSTGTQQYF. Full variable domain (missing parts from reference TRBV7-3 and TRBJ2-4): GAGVSQTPSNKVTEKGKYVELRCDPISGHTALYWYRQSLGQGPEFLIYFQGTGAADDSGLPNDRFFAVRPEGSVSTLKIQRTERGDSAVYLCASSSSTGTQQYFGAGTRLSVL.

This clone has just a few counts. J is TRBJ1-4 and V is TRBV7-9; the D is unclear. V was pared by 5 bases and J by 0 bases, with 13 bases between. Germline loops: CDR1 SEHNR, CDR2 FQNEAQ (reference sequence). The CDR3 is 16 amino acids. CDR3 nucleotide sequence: TGTGCCAGCAGCGAGACAACTGTTGCAACTAATGAAAAACTGTTTTTT. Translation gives CASSETTVATNEKLFF.

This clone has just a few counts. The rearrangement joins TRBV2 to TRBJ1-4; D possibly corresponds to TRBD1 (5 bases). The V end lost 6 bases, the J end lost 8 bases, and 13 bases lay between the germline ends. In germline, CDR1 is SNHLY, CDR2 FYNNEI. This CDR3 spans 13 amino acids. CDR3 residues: CASRRDQGEKLFF. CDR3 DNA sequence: TGTGCCAGCAGGCGCGATCAGGGCGAAAAACTGTTTTTT.

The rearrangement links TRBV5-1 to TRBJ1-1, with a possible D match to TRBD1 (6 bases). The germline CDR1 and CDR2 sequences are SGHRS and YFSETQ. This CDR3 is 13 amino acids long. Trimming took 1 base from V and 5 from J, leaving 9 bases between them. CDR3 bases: TGCGCCAGCAGCTTGATAGGGGGTACTGAAGCTTTCTTT. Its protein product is CASSLIGGTEAFF.

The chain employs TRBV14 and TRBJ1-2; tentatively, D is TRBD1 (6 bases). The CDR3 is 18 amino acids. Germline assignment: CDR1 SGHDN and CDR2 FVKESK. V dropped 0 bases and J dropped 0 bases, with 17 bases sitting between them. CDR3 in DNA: TGTGCCAGCAGCCAAGACGGGGGGCCCGGCTACCCTAACTATGGCTACACCTTC. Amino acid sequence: CASSQDGGPGYPNYGYTF. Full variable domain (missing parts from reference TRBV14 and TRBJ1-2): EAGVTQFPSHSVIEKGQTVTLRCDPISGHDNLYWYRRVMGKEIKFLLHFVKESKQDESGMPNNRFLAERTGGTYSTLKVQPAELEDSGVYFCASSQDGGPGYPNYGYTFGSGTRLTVV.

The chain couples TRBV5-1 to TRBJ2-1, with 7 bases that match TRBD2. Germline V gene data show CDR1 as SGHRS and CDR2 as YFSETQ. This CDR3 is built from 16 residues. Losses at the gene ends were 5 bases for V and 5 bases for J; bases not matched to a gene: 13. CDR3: CASSFIGEGGNNEQFF. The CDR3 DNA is TGCGCCAGCAGTTTTATCGGGGAGGGCGGGAACAATGAGCAGTTCTTC.